The clone carrying this TCR beta chain is a singleton in its sample. The record originates from a study of shared clonotypes between healthy human individuals. V lost 5 bases and J lost 2; bases outside the gene matches: 9. Germline CDR1 reads SGHNT; CDR2 reads YYREEE (reference sequence). The CDR3 runs to 16 residues. Only in-frame clones appear in the TCRdb table, and some are missing; sequencing was by immunoSEQ multiplex PCR. The data contain more than 400,000 clones, approximately 95% of them singletons. The source material was naive CD4+ T cells sorted from blood. Documented subset: CD45RA+ positively selected. The TCR originated in a woman in her thirties in good health. This rearrangement joins TRBV5-4 to TRBJ2-1, with 8 bases matching TRBD2. CDR3 coding DNA: TGTGCCAGCAGTTCCGGCCTTAGCGGGACCTACAATGAGCAGTTCTTC. Translated, it gives CASSSGLSGTYNEQFF.